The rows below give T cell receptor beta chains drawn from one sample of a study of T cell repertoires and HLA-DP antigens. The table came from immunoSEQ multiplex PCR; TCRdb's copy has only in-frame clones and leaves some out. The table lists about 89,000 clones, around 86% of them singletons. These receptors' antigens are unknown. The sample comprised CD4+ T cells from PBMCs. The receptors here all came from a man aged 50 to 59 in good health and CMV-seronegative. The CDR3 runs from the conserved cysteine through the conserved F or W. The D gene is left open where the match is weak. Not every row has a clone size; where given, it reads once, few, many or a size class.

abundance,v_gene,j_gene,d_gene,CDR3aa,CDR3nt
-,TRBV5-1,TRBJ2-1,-,CASSPDGRDNEQFF,TGCGCCAGCAGCCCGGACGGGCGGGATAATGAGCAGTTCTTC
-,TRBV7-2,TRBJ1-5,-,CASSLDRNQPQHF,TGTGCCAGCAGCTTAGACAGAAATCAGCCCCAGCATTTT
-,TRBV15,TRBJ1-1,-,CATSFDRNTEAFF,TGTGCCACCAGCTTTGACAGGAACACTGAAGCTTTCTTT
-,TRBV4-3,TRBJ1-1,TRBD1,CASSQGDRGLFTEAFF,TGCGCCAGCAGCCAAGGAGATAGGGGGCTGTTCACTGAAGCTTTCTTT
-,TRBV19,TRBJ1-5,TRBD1,CASSMKGAPHQPQHF,TGTGCCAGTAGTATGAAGGGGGCGCCCCATCAGCCCCAGCATTTT
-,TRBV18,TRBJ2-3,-,CASSPQRAGDTQYF,TGTGCCAGCTCACCCCAGAGGGCAGGGGATACGCAGTATTTT
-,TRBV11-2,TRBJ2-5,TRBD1,CASSLEQGQQETQYF,TGTGCCAGCAGCTTAGAACAGGGGCAGCAAGAGACCCAGTACTTC
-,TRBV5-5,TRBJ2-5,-,CASSFNQETQYF,TGTGCCAGCAGCTTCAACCAAGAGACCCAGTACTTC
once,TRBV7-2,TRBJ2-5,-,CASSLDGRWETQYF,TGTGCCAGCAGCTTAGATGGCCGGTGGGAGACCCAGTACTTC
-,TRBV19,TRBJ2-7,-,CASSGALTGQYF,TGTGCCAGTAGTGGGGCCCTCACGGGGCAGTACTTC
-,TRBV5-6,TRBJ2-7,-,CASSLVGSGVWDEQYF,TGTGCCAGCAGCTTGGTGGGTAGCGGCGTTTGGGACGAGCAGTACTTC
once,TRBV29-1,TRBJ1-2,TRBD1,CSGGETGTYGYTF,TGCAGCGGCGGCGAGACAGGGACCTATGGCTACACCTTC
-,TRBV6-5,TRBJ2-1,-,CASSYLSLRYNEQFF,TGTGCCAGCAGTTACCTGAGCCTTCGATACAATGAGCAGTTCTTC
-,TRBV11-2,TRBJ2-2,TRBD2,CASSPGSSGSRTGELFF,TGTGCCAGCAGCCCCGGATCTAGCGGGAGTCGGACCGGGGAGCTGTTTTTT
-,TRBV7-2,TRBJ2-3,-,CASSLGASTDTQYF,TGTGCCAGCAGTTTAGGAGCTAGCACAGATACGCAGTATTTT
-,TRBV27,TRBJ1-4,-,CAPHPGAGGGEKLFF,TGTGCCCCACACCCAGGGGCGGGCGGAGGGGAAAAACTGTTTTTT
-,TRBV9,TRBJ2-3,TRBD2,CASSAGTSGFISSTDTQYF,TGTGCCAGCAGCGCCGGGACTAGCGGATTTATCTCTAGCACAGATACGCAGTATTTT
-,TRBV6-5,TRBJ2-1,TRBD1,CASNPNRGVNEQFF,TGTGCCAGCAACCCTAACAGGGGGGTTAATGAGCAGTTCTTC
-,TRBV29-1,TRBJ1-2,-,CSVETGGSGYTF,TGCAGCGTTGAAACCGGCGGGAGTGGCTACACCTTC
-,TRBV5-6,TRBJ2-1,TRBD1,CASSLVLLKGTGLNEQFF,TGTGCCAGCAGCTTGGTGTTACTGAAGGGGACAGGGCTGAATGAGCAGTTCTTC
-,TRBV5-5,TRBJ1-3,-,CASSLYPVSGNTIYF,TGTGCCAGCAGCTTATATCCAGTCTCTGGAAACACCATATATTTT
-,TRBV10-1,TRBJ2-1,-,CASTTRDSQTLSYNEQFF,TGCGCCAGCACCACGCGGGACTCCCAAACACTTTCCTACAATGAGCAGTTCTTC
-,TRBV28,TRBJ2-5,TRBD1,CASSPPDRGWETQYF,TGTGCCAGCAGCCCCCCGGACAGGGGGTGGGAGACCCAGTACTTC
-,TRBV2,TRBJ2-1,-,CASRAEAPHHNEQFF,TGTGCCAGCAGGGCCGAGGCTCCCCACCACAATGAGCAGTTCTTC
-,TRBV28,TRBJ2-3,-,CASSLYRDTQYF,TGTGCCAGCAGTTTATACCGTGATACGCAGTATTTT
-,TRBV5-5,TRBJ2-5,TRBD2,CASSLVLAGEGTQYF,TGTGCCAGCAGCTTAGTACTAGCGGGAGAAGGGACCCAGTACTTC
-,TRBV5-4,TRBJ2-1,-,CASSLETAYLYEQFF,TGTGCCAGCAGCTTAGAGACGGCATACCTGTATGAGCAGTTCTTC
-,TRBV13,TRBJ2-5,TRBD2,CASSPGGTSGLQETQYF,TGTGCCAGCAGCCCAGGAGGGACTAGCGGGTTACAAGAGACCCAGTACTTC
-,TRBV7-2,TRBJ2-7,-,CASSPSALTYEQYF,TGTGCCAGCAGCCCTAGTGCCTTGACCTACGAGCAGTACTTC
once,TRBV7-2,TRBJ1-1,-,CASSLVQASRSMNTEAFF,TGTGCCAGCAGCCTCGTCCAGGCGAGCCGCTCCATGAACACTGAAGCTTTCTTT
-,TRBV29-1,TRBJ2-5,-,CSVLGRTAWSQYF,TGCAGCGTGCTCGGCCGGACAGCTTGGTCCCAGTACTTC
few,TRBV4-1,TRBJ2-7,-,CASSQIQSYEQYF,TGCGCCAGCAGCCAGATACAGTCCTACGAGCAGTACTTC
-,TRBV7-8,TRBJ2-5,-,CASSLEGTETQYF,TGTGCCAGCAGCTTAGAGGGTACGGAGACCCAGTACTTC
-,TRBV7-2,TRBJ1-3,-,CASSLGPRGGNTIYF,TGTGCCAGCAGCTTAGGGCCTCGAGGTGGAAACACCATATATTTT
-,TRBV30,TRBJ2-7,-,CAWSAGTNSYEQYF,TGTGCCTGGAGTGCCGGGACAAACTCCTACGAGCAGTACTTC